One and the same sample provided the 24 T cell receptor beta chains below, sequenced in a study of T cell clonality in common variable immunodeficiency. The table came from immunoSEQ multiplex PCR; TCRdb's copy has only in-frame clones and leaves some out. The sample offers tens of thousands of clones and no singletons, the top ten holding approximately 0.81%. The source material was peripheral blood mononuclear cells. These receptors were taken from a person between 18 and 75 years old in good health.

This clone was detected many times. The CDR3 extends 3 residues past the end of the read, so its final part is completed from the germline J gene. The genes are TRBV2 and TRBJ2-1, with 12 bases matching TRBD2. The CDR3 sequence is 15 residues long. CDR1 is SNHLY, CDR2 FYNNEI, per germline. The J segment lost 3 bases and the V segment lost 6 bases, leaving 3 bases of the junction unmatched. The sequenced CDR3 bases are TGTGCCAGCAGACTAGCGGGAGGTCACTACAATGAG. Translation gives CASRLAGGHYNE. The full CDR3 protein is CASRLAGGHYNEQFF.

This clone was observed at least ten times. The read halts 3 residues ahead of the CDR3 end, with the missing end drawn from the germline J gene. V and J are TRBV11-2 and TRBJ2-3, with 8 nucleotides matching TRBD1. Germline V gene lookup returns CDR1 SGHAT and CDR2 FQNNGV. The CDR3 is 15 residues long. J lost 1 base, V lost 3 bases, and 3 bases had no gene match. The DNA read from the CDR3 is TGTGCCAGCAGCTTCGGACAGGGTGGCACAGATACG. This translates into CASSFGQGGTDT. The complete CDR3 reads CASSFGQGGTDTQYF.

The table lists this clone with many counts. The read halts 3 residues ahead of the CDR3 end, with the missing end drawn from the germline J gene. The chain uses TRBV20-1 and TRBJ2-3; 12 bases fit TRBD2. This CDR3 is 16 amino acids long. V lost 0 bases and J lost 6; bases outside the gene matches: 7. The germline gives CDR1 DFQATT, CDR2 SNEGSKA (reference sequence). The CDR3: CSARDPSGRAPDTQYF. The part of the CDR3 DNA that was read is TGCAGTGCTAGAGACCCTAGCGGGAGGGCCCCCGATACG.

The table lists this clone with many counts. The read halts 3 residues ahead of the CDR3 end, with the missing end drawn from the germline J gene. The chain recombines TRBV24-1 with TRBJ2-2; TRBD1 agrees at 7 bases. The CDR3 runs to 15 residues. In germline, CDR1 is KGHDR, CDR2 SFDVKD. The trim removed 3 bases at V and 6 bases at J, leaving 6 bases unmatched. CDR3 sequence reads: CATSDRTGWAGELFF. The sequenced CDR3 bases are TGTGCCACCAGTGATCGGACAGGATGGGCCGGGGAG.

There are many counts of this clone. Relative to the germline gene, one junction end is altered; a read error may explain this. From the germline J gene comes the end of the CDR3, since the read stops 3 residues before it. The rearrangement joins TRBV4-2 to TRBJ1-2, with D possibly being TRBD1 (6 bases). This CDR3 comprises 14 residues. The germline gives CDR1 LGHNA, CDR2 YNFKEQ. The sequenced part of the CDR3 DNA is TGCGCCAGCAGCCGATACAGGGAGAACTATGGC. Translating gives CASSRYRENYG. The complete CDR3 sequence is CASSRYRENYGYTF.

This clone was seen at least ten times. The sequence runs out 3 residues before the end of the CDR3; the remainder is reconstructed from the germline J gene. The gene calls are TRBV10-1 and TRBJ2-4; 11 nucleotides line up with TRBD1. CDR3 length: 17 residues. Germline loops: CDR1 WNHNN, CDR2 SYGVQD (reference sequence). V lost 2 bases and J lost 5; bases outside the gene matches: 8. This CDR3 is CASSEGGTGGRENIQYF. Partial CDR3 DNA: TGCGCCAGCAGTGAGGGGGGGACAGGGGGAAGGGAAAACATT.

This clone was observed a handful of times. The read comes to an end 3 residues before the CDR3 does, leaving the germline J gene to fill in the end. The V call is TRBV29-1, the J call TRBJ2-7, with 11 nucleotides matching TRBD2. CDR1 and CDR2 (germline): SQVTM, ANQGSEA. Trimming cost V 4 bases and J 6 bases; bases outside gene matches: 5. The CDR3 spans 13 residues. The CDR3 loop is CSVGGLAVREQYF. CDR3 DNA, as far as it was read: TGCAGCGTTGGGGGACTAGCGGTTCGCGAG.

This clone was detected ten times or more. The CDR3 end is not reached by the read, which stops 3 residues before it; the germline J gene fills it in. V usage is TRBV7-2 and J usage is TRBJ2-7, with a possible D match to TRBD1 (6 bases). CDR3 length: 15 amino acids. Germline V gives CDR1 SGHTA, CDR2 FQGNSA. Trimming removed 2 bases at V and 2 bases at J, with 13 bases between. Here the CDR3 reads CASSLNPDRTYEQYF. The covered CDR3 bases are TGTGCCAGCAGCTTAAATCCTGACAGGACCTACGAG.

This clone was counted many times. The read stops 3 residues short of the end of the CDR3; the missing end is completed from the germline J gene. The chain joins TRBV9 to TRBJ1-2; the D gene is possibly TRBD1 (5 bases). This CDR3 is 15 amino acids long. Germline V gene data show CDR1 as SGDLS and CDR2 as YYNGEE. Trimming took off 0 bases at V and 5 bases at J, with 14 bases between the two ends. This CDR3 reads CASSVGFSGWYGYTF. The sequenced CDR3 bases are TGTGCCAGCAGCGTAGGGTTTTCAGGGTGGTATGGC. The full variable domain, with the rest looked up from reference TRBV9 and TRBJ1-2, is DSGVTQTPKHLITATGQRVTLRCSPRSGDLSVYWYQQSLDQGLQFLIQYYNGEERAKGNILERFSAQQFPDLHSELNLSSLELGDSALYFCASSVGFSGWYGYTFGSGTRLTVV.

This clone was picked up many times. The CDR3 sequence: CASSRRGRLEGTQYF. Partial CDR3 DNA: TGTGCCAGCAGCCGTCGGGGGAGGCTGGAGGGGACC. The chain carries TRBV6-4 and TRBJ2-5; perhaps TRBD2 as D (6 bases). From the germline J gene comes the end of the CDR3, since the read stops 3 residues before it. The CDR3 extends over 15 amino acids. V lost 6 bases and J 7 bases, leaving 21 bases between the germline ends. Looked up from germline, CDR1 is MRHNA and CDR2 is SNTAGT.

There are many counts of this clone. The CDR3 is cut off 3 residues early in the read; its end comes from the germline J gene. This chain uses TRBV5-4 with TRBJ2-1, with a possible D match to TRBD2 (7 bases). Germline CDR1 reads SGHNT; CDR2 reads YYREEE (reference sequence). There are 15 residues in the CDR3. Trimming pared 4 bases from V and 5 bases from J, leaving 16 bases between. The CDR3 sequence is CASSLGGGENNEQFF. The CDR3 bases that were read are TGTGCCAGCAGCCTCGGCGGGGGCGAGAACAATGAG.

At least ten counts were recorded for this clone. With the read ending 3 residues before the CDR3 end, the germline J gene is used to fill in that end. V is TRBV7-3 and J is TRBJ2-5, with TRBD2 matching over 8 bases. J lost 5 bases, V lost 5 bases, and 10 bases had no gene match. CDR1 and CDR2 (germline): SGHTA, FQGTGA. The CDR3 extends over 15 amino acids. The DNA read from the CDR3 is TGTGCCAGCAGCCCCGTGGGGACTAGTTTGGAGACC. Protein product: CASSPVGTSLET. The whole CDR3 sequence is CASSPVGTSLETQYF.

In this sample, this clone turned up many times. The CDR3 end lies 3 residues beyond the end of the read and is filled in from the germline J gene. This rearrangement joins TRBV10-3 to TRBJ2-5, with TRBD2 identical over 12 bases. Germline lookup yields CDR1 ENHRY and CDR2 SYGVKD. The junction had 7 bases not matched to a gene; V was cut back by 3 bases and J by 5 bases. This CDR3 has 16 amino acids. Here the CDR3 reads CAISDASGRAGETQYF. Incomplete CDR3 DNA: TGTGCCATCAGTGATGCTAGCGGGAGGGCCGGGGAGACC.

In its sample, this clone was seen many times. The read stops 3 residues short of the end of the CDR3; the missing end is completed from the germline J gene. V and J are TRBV29-1 and TRBJ2-2, with 9 positions matching TRBD1. Trimming removed 6 bases from V and 6 bases from J; junction bases left unmatched: 5. Per germline, CDR1 SQVTM and CDR2 ANQGSEA. This CDR3 spans 13 amino acids. This CDR3 is CSVVGTGPGELFF. CDR3 DNA, as far as it was read: TGCAGCGTCGTGGGGACAGGGCCCGGGGAG.

This clone was detected ten times or more. The read ends 3 residues shy of where the CDR3 ends; the end is completed using the germline J gene. The chain couples TRBV5-4 to TRBJ2-7; perhaps TRBD2 as D (6 bases). Per the germline V gene, CDR1 is SGHNT and CDR2 is YYREEE (reference sequence). CDR3 length equals 14 residues. V was trimmed by 3 bases and J by 3 bases, leaving 13 bases between them. The chain's CDR3 is CASSSGGVGYEQYF. Partial CDR3 DNA: TGTGCCAGCAGCTCCGGGGGAGTAGGCTACGAG.

At least ten counts were recorded for this clone. The CDR3 end is not reached by the read, which stops 3 residues before it; the germline J gene fills it in. The chain carries TRBV7-3 and TRBJ2-3; 10 nucleotides match TRBD2. Per germline, CDR1 SGHTA and CDR2 FQGTGA. CDR3 length: 19 amino acids. With V trimmed by 1 base and J by 2 bases, 12 bases remained unmatched. The CDR3 loop is CASSLIAAASGRHTDTQYF. The CDR3 DNA, read in part, is TGTGCCAGCAGCTTAATAGCTGCGGCTAGCGGGAGACACACAGATACG. Supplemented by reference TRBV7-3 and TRBJ2-3, the full variable domain reads GAGVSQTPSNKVTEKGKYVELRCDPISGHTALYWYRQSLGQGPEFLIYFQGTGAADDSGLPNDRFFAVRPEGSVSTLKIQRTERGDSAVYLCASSLIAAASGRHTDTQYFGPGTRLTVL.

The CDR3 here is CASSPRGQGGKLFF. CDR3 DNA (partial): TGTGCCAGCAGTCCACGAGGACAGGGGGGAAAA. The chain carries TRBV6-2 or TRBV6-3 and TRBJ1-4, with 10 nucleotides matching TRBD1. With the read ending 3 residues before the CDR3 end, the germline J gene is used to fill in that end. Trimming cost V 5 bases and J 10 bases; bases outside gene matches: 7. Germline V lookup: CDR1 MNHEY, CDR2 SVGEGT. The CDR3 totals 14 residues.

This clone was counted only a few times. The read ends 3 residues early relative to the CDR3; the germline J gene fills the gap. The genes are TRBV7-9 and TRBJ2-1, with 7 bases aligning to TRBD2. The CDR3 extends over 13 amino acids. Losses at the gene ends were 4 bases for V and 6 bases for J; bases not matched to a gene: 3. The germline V gene encodes CDR1 SEHNR and CDR2 FQNEAQ (reference sequence). CDR3 bases read: TGTGCCAGCAGCTCGACTAGCTTCAATGAG. Translated: CASSSTSFNE. The complete CDR3 sequence is CASSSTSFNEQFF.

This clone has a count of ten or more. The read finishes 3 residues shy of the CDR3 end, and the germline J gene is used to complete it. This chain connects TRBV6-2 or TRBV6-3 to TRBJ2-5; D not certain. The germline CDR1 and CDR2 sequences are MNHEY and SVGEGT. The CDR3 runs to 14 residues. The ends were cut back, 4 bases at V and 5 bases at J, with 14 bases in the middle. The CDR3 DNA, read in part, is TGTGCCAGCAGTTCCATTTCCACAACGGAGACC. It specifies CASSSISTTET. The complete CDR3 reads CASSSISTTETQYF.

This clone was seen at least ten times. The read ends 3 residues shy of where the CDR3 ends; the end is completed using the germline J gene. The V gene is TRBV5-1, the J gene TRBJ1-4; 7 positions match TRBD1. CDR1 is SGHRS, CDR2 YFSETQ, per germline. This CDR3 has 15 amino acids. V shed 4 bases, J shed 0 bases, and the junction held 3 bases outside the gene matches. The CDR3 loop is CASSVTGATNEKLFF. CDR3 DNA, as far as it was read: TGCGCCAGCAGCGTTACAGGGGCAACTAATGAAAAA.

This clone was seen ten or more times. Read sequence stops 3 residues before the CDR3 end, and the germline J gene provides the missing end. The V call is TRBV5-6, the J call TRBJ1-5, with 8 bases matching TRBD1. This CDR3 is built from 15 residues. V lost 4 bases, J lost 4 bases, and 7 bases stayed unmatched. CDR1 SGHDT and CDR2 YYEEEE come from the germline V gene. CDR3 region: CASSEWGQENQPQHF. The sequenced part of the CDR3 DNA is TGTGCCAGCAGCGAGTGGGGACAGGAGAATCAGCCC.

This clone was picked up many times. The CDR3 extends 3 residues past the end of the read, so its final part is completed from the germline J gene. V and J are TRBV19 and TRBJ1-1, with 7 bases aligning to TRBD1. CDR1 and CDR2 from the germline V gene are LNHDA and SQIVND (reference sequence). With 5 bases clipped from V and 2 bases from J, the junction kept 14 bases outside the gene matches. The length of the CDR3 is 17 residues. CDR3 DNA, as far as it was read: TGTGCCAGTAGTTTTCTTCCACTGGGACAGCCCAACACTGAA. Protein sequence: CASSFLPLGQPNTE. The entire CDR3 is CASSFLPLGQPNTEAFF.

This clone was detected many times. With the read ending 3 residues before the CDR3 end, the germline J gene is used to fill in that end. This chain joins TRBV30 and TRBJ1-5; no reliable D call. CDR3 length: 13 residues. Germline-derived CDR1 and CDR2 are GTSNPN and SVGIG (reference sequence). V was trimmed by 2 bases and J by 2 bases, leaving 7 bases between them. The CDR3 is CAWSQRGNQPQHF. CDR3 bases read: TGTGCCTGGAGTCAGAGGGGCAATCAGCCC. Using reference TRBV30 and TRBJ1-5 for the parts outside the CDR3, the full variable domain is SQTIHQWPATLVQPVGSPLSLECTVEGTSNPNLYWYRQAAGRGLQLLFYSVGIGQISSEVPQNLSASRPQDRQFILSSKKLLLSDSGFYLCAWSQRGNQPQHFGDGTRLSIL.

There are many counts of this clone. The read stops 3 residues short of the end of the CDR3; the missing end is completed from the germline J gene. This sequence joins TRBV12-3 or TRBV12-4 and TRBJ2-2, with TRBD1 matching 8 bases. Unmatched junction bases numbered 8, after V lost 5 bases and J lost 6 bases. The CDR3 runs to 15 residues. CDR3 protein: CASSQKQGVPGELFF. The part of the CDR3 DNA that was read is TGTGCCAGCAGTCAAAAACAGGGGGTCCCCGGGGAG.